This TCR beta chain stems from a study of T cell repertoires in cytomegalovirus infection. Study overall: Recently identified HLA-C-restricted CMV epitopes were among the peptides used. Study results and limitations: Dominating the ex vivo response were HLA-C-restricted CMV-specific TCR beta clonotypes.

This clonotype turned up a few times. Its antigen is currently unknown. CDR1 and CDR2 from the germline V gene are MGHRA and YSYEKL. V gave up 5 bases and J gave up 2 bases, with 16 bases separating them. The CDR3 sequence is 16 residues long. TCRdb passed the reads through MiXCR, listing each CDR3 protein once. The sample carries around 900,000 distinct CDR3 sequences, around a third recorded once. This chain uses TRBV4-1 with TRBJ1-5, with a tentative D call TRBD1 (6 bases). Sample: cultured CD8+ T cells from PBMCs, taken from culture after CMV antigen stimulation. The clonotype was recovered from a human donor in good health (CMV status not recorded). Some clones in this sample may be carry-over from other donors' samples. The CDR3 nucleotides are TGCGCCAGCAGCGCTCATTCCAGGGGTGGCAATCAGCCCCAGCATTTT. It is translated as CASSAHSRGGNQPQHF.